Below are 17 T cell receptor beta chains sequenced from a single sample in a study of tumor and adjacent non-tumor tissue in lung cancer. No cell sorting was done before RNA was extracted from the tissue. This non-tumor lung sample came from over 3 cm beyond the tumor edge. TCRbeta libraries were built with three rounds of nested PCR, modified from ARM-PCR. In TCRdb, the multiplex PCR reads were re-called with MiXCR into one record per CDR3 protein. The sample holds some 80,000 distinct CDR3 sequences; approximately 80% are singletons and the top ten take 50% to 65%. Source material: distant non-tumor lung tissue. All receptors come from a man aged 55-75 years with non-small cell lung cancer.

On this clonotype: The junction shows a germline mismatch at one end, possibly a read error. The chain couples TRBV4-3 to TRBJ2-3; D gene uncertain. Germline V gene lookup returns CDR1 LGHNA and CDR2 YSLEER. The CDR3 covers 16 residues. The CDR3 loop is CASSQDRAGTTDMQYF. CDR3 sequence (DNA): TGCGCCAGCAGCCAGGATAGAGCTGGCACCACAGATATGCAGTATTTT.

About this clonotype itself: The missing conserved phenylalanine or tryptophan at the end of this CDR3 makes a read error likely. The gene calls are TRBV4-1 and TRBJ2-3; maybe TRBD2 (5 bases). Per germline, CDR1 MGHRA and CDR2 YSYEKL. V gave up 2 bases and J gave up 8 bases, with 17 bases separating them. The CDR3 spans 15 residues. The CDR3 here is CASSQPFERLGTQYS. CDR3 in DNA: TGCGCCAGCAGCCAACCGTTTGAGCGGCTGGGTACGCAGTATTCT.

Note on this clonotype: This may stem from a read error, because a much larger clone lies one nucleotide away. This chain links TRBV4-3 with TRBJ2-7; D is possibly TRBD2 (6 bases). The CDR3 loop spans 15 amino acids. CDR1 is LGHNA, CDR2 YSLEER, per germline. CDR3 nucleotides: TGCGTCAGCAGCCCAGACTACCCCGGGGGCTACGAGCAGTACTTC. Protein sequence: CVSSPDYPGGYEQYF.

This clonotype showed up just once. The conserved phenylalanine or tryptophan normally closing the CDR3 is absent here, so this likely arose from a read error. V gene TRBV6-5 combines with J gene TRBJ1-6; 7 nucleotides align to TRBD1. The CDR3 is 15 amino acids. Germline V CDR1 and CDR2: MNHEY, SVGAGI. CDR3 amino acids: CASSFTTGTDSSLHI. The CDR3 DNA is TGTGCCAGCAGTTTCACGACAGGGACTGATTCATCCCTCCACATT.

Details on this clonotype: Since no conserved phenylalanine or tryptophan closes the CDR3, a read error is the likely cause. The chain has TRBV12-3 or TRBV12-4 and TRBJ1-1; tentatively, D is TRBD1 (6 bases). The CDR3 is 15 residues long. The germline V and J ends were trimmed by 3 bases and 4 bases, with 15 bases remaining between them. The CDR3 DNA reads TGTGCCAGCAGTTTCCCAGGGGTACTGAGCACTGAAGCTTTCCTT. This translates into CASSFPGVLSTEAFL.

The genes are TRBV30 and TRBJ1-1; 7 bases are a match to TRBD1. V trimming: 4 bases; J trimming: 4 bases; junction bases outside the gene matches: 6. Germline CDR1 reads GTSNPN; CDR2 reads SVGIG (reference sequence). The CDR3 is 13 amino acids. This CDR3 reads CAWNTGVGTEAFF. In DNA, the CDR3 is TGTGCCTGGAATACAGGGGTAGGCACTGAAGCTTTCTTT.

A note on this clonotype: Lacking the conserved final phenylalanine or tryptophan, this CDR3 likely reflects a read error. Because the CDR3's place on the DNA is in doubt, the DNA is left out and the CDR3 is given as listed by TCRdb. The chain recombines TRBV6-6 with TRBJ2-1; TRBD1, as called in the table, went unchecked against the DNA. Per germline, CDR1 MNHNY and CDR2 SVGAGI (reference sequence). Including both end residues, the CDR3 is 12 amino acids long. The chain's CDR3 is CASSYGQGIIFL.

The V gene is TRBV20-1, the J gene TRBJ2-7; D remains unclear. Trimming shortened V by 3 bases and J by 3 bases, and 9 bases separated the two germline ends. This CDR3 spans 12 amino acids. The V gene's germline CDR1 is DFQATT and CDR2 SNEGSKA (reference sequence). The CDR3 region has the DNA TGCAGTGCTAGTGCTGTCGTCTACGAGCAGTACTTC. This sequence encodes CSASAVVYEQYF.

A note on this clonotype: The junction does not match germline at one end; this may be a read error. The J gene is TRBJ2-7, the V gene TRBV20-1, with 10 bases lining up with TRBD2. Germline loops: CDR1 DFQATT, CDR2 SNEGSKA (reference sequence). This CDR3 has 18 amino acids. CDR3 sequence (DNA): TGCAGTGCCTCCAAGCGGGCTAGCGGGAGCCTGGTGGCCTACGATCAGAACTTC. Translated: CSASKRASGSLVAYDQNF.

This clonotype has just a few counts. The V gene is TRBV5-4, the J gene TRBJ2-3; possibly TRBD1 or TRBD2 for D (5 bases each). Germline V gene sequence: CDR1 SGHNT, CDR2 YYREEE (reference sequence). This CDR3 comprises 13 residues. Trimming took 6 bases from V and 3 from J, leaving 11 bases between them. The CDR3 spells CASTGANTDTQYF. CDR3 DNA sequence: TGTGCCAGCACCGGGGCTAATACAGATACGCAGTATTTT. Drawing the rest from reference TRBV5-4 and TRBJ2-3, the complete variable domain is ETGVTQSPTHLIKTRGQQVTLRCSSQSGHNTVSWYQQALGQGPQFIFQYYREEENGRGNFPPRFSGLQFPNYSSELNVNALELDDSALYLCASTGANTDTQYFGPGTRLTVL.

To note about this clonotype: The germline gene is not matched at one end of the junction; a read error may be the cause. The chain couples TRBV13 to TRBJ1-3, with D possibly matching TRBD1 (6 bases). Germline lookup yields CDR1 PRHDT and CDR2 FYEKMQ (reference sequence). The CDR3 runs 16 residues. CDR3 residues: CASNLCPAGAGNTIYF. CDR3 sequence (DNA): TGTGCCAGCAACTTATGCCCGGCAGGGGCTGGGAACACCATATATTTT.

The chain has TRBV6-2 or TRBV6-3 and TRBJ2-5; D tentatively fits TRBD1 or TRBD2 (5 bases each). Germline CDR1 reads MNHEY; CDR2 reads SVGEGT. CDR3 length: 14 residues. The V gene lost 6 bases and the J gene lost 9 bases, with 20 bases spanning the gap. CDR3 loop: CASSFGAGMEAQYF. The CDR3 bases are TGTGCCAGCAGCTTCGGGGCCGGGATGGAGGCCCAGTACTTC.

This clonotype has ten or more counts. This sequence joins TRBV28 and TRBJ2-3; D is uncertain. Trimming cost V 2 bases and J 4 bases, with 4 bases left between them. Germline CDR1 and CDR2: MDHEN and SYDVKM. This CDR3 has 12 residues. CDR3 region: CASSLEPDTQYF. The CDR3 DNA reads as TGTGCCAGCAGTTTAGAACCAGATACGCAGTATTTT.

On this clonotype: At one end the junction does not follow the germline gene, possibly because of a read error. The chain is built from TRBV11-2 and TRBJ2-6; D might be TRBD1 (5 bases). The CDR3 contains 14 residues. The V gene's germline CDR1 is SGHAT and CDR2 FQNNGV. CDR3 sequence: CAGIPIFGADVLTF. The DNA of the CDR3 is TGTGCCGGCATACCTATATTTGGGGCCGACGTCCTGACTTTC.

Worth noting for this clonotype: Lacking the conserved final phenylalanine or tryptophan, this CDR3 likely reflects a read error. V gene TRBV6-5 combines with J gene TRBJ2-6; D is unresolved. The CDR3 totals 16 residues. V shed 7 bases and J shed 4 bases, with 17 bases lying between them. Germline V lookup: CDR1 MNHEY, CDR2 SVGAGI. CDR3 in DNA: TGTGCCAGCAATGAACAGTGGGCGGCCGGGGCCAACGTCCTGACTTTG. It yields the protein CASNEQWAAGANVLTL.

The CDR3 is CASSLEGLAGRDNEQFF. CDR3 bases: TGTGCCAGCAGCTTAGAAGGACTAGCGGGACGTGACAATGAGCAGTTCTTC. J is TRBJ2-1 and V is TRBV11-2; 12 bases map to TRBD2. The V segment lost 0 bases and the J segment 5 bases; nucleotides outside the gene matches: 5. The CDR3 sequence is 17 residues long. Germline V gives CDR1 SGHAT, CDR2 FQNNGV. The complete variable domain, with remaining parts taken from reference TRBV11-2 and TRBJ2-1, reads EAGVAQSPRYKIIEKRQSVAFWCNPISGHATLYWYQQILGQGPKLLIQFQNNGVVDDSQLPKDRFSAERLKGVDSTLKIQPAKLEDSAVYLCASSLEGLAGRDNEQFFGPGTRLTVL.

This clonotype was seen more than once but under ten times. The V and J genes are TRBV7-3 and TRBJ2-2; maybe TRBD2 (6 bases). This CDR3 spans 15 amino acids. Germline assignment: CDR1 SGHTA and CDR2 FQGTGA. V lost 6 bases and J 5 bases, leaving 16 bases between the germline ends. CDR3 loop: CASRKTRDSTGELFF. Here the CDR3 DNA reads TGTGCCAGCAGGAAGACTAGAGATTCGACCGGGGAGCTGTTTTTT.